This T cell receptor (beta chain) is drawn from a study of T cell changes during pregnancy in multiple sclerosis. The CDR3 runs 11 residues. Per germline, CDR1 SEHNR and CDR2 FQNEAQ (reference sequence). V lost 5 bases to trimming and J lost 7 bases, with 8 bases between them. The data were produced by immunoSEQ multiplex PCR, yet TCRdb's version contains in-frame clones alone and is incomplete. This sample has 37,000 or so clones, with approximately 94% found just once. V usage is TRBV7-9 and J usage is TRBJ1-1, with D uncertain. Sequencing was performed on peripheral blood, taken in the third trimester of pregnancy. This receptor was identified in a female donor with multiple sclerosis, enrolled in a pregnancy study. The CDR3 bases are TGTGCCAGCAGCGCCCCGGGTGAAGCTTTCTTT. This translates into CASSAPGEAFF.